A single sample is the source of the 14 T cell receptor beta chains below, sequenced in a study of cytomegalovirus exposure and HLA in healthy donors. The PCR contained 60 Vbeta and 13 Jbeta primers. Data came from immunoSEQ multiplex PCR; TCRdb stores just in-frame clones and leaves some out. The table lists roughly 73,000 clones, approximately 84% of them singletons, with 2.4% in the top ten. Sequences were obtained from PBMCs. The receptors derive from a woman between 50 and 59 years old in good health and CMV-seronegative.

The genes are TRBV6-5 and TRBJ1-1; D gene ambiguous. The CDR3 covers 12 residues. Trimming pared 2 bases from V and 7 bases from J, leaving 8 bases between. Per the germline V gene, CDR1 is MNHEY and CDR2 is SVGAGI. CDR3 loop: CASSYGRGEAFF. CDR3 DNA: TGTGCCAGCAGTTACGGCCGGGGTGAAGCTTTCTTT.

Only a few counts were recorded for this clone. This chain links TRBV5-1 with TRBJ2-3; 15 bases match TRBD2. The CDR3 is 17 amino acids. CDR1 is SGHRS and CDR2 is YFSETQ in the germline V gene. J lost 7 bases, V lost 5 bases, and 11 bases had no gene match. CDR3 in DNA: TGCGCCAGCAGTCCGGGACTAGCGGGAGGATCAAGAAATACGCAGTATTTT. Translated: CASSPGLAGGSRNTQYF.

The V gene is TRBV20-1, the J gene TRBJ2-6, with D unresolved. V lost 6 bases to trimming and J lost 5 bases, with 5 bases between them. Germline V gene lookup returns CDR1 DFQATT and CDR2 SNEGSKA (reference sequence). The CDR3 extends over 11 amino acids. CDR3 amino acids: CSALWANVLTF. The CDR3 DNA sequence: TGCAGTGCCCTCTGGGCCAACGTCCTGACTTTC.

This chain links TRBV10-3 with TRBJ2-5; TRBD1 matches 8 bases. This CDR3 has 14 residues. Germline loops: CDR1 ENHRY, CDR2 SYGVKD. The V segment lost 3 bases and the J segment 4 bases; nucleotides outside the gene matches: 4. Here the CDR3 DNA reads TGTGCCATCAGTGACGTCCAGGGGGCAGAGACCCAGTACTTC. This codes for CAISDVQGAETQYF.

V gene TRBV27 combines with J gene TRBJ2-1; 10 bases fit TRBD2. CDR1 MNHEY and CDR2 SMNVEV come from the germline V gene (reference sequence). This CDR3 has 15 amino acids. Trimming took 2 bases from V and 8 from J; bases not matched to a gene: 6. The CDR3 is CASSLSLAGAYEQFF. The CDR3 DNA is TGTGCCAGCAGTTTAAGTCTAGCGGGAGCCTATGAGCAGTTCTTC.

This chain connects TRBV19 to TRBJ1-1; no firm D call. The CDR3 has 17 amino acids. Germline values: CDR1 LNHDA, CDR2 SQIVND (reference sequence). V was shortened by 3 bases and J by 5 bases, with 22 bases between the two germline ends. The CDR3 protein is CASSIRPAGLSGTEAFF. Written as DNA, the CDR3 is TGTGCCAGTAGTATCCGCCCTGCAGGCCTAAGTGGGACTGAAGCTTTCTTT.

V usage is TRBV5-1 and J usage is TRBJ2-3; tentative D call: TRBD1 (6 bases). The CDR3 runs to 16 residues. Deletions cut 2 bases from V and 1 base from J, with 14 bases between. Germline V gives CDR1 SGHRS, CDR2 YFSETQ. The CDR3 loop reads CASSLSGDSGTDTQYF. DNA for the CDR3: TGCGCCAGCAGCTTATCAGGGGATTCTGGCACAGATACGCAGTATTTT.

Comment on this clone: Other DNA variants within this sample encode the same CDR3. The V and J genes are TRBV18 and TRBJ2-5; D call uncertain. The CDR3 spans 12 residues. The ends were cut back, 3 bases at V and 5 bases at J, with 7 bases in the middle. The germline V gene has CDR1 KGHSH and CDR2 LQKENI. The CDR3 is CASSPSGETQYF. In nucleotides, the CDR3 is TGTGCCAGCTCACCCTCCGGGGAGACCCAGTACTTC.

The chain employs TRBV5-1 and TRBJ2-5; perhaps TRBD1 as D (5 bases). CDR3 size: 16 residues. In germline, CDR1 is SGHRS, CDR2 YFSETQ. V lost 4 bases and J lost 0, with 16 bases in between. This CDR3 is CASSPHPVGDQETQYF. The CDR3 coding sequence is TGCGCCAGCAGCCCCCATCCGGTAGGGGACCAAGAGACCCAGTACTTC.

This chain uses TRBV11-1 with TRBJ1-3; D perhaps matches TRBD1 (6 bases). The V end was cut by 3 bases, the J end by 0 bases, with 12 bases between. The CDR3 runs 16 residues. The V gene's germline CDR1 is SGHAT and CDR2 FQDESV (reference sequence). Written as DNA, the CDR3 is TGTGCCAGCAGCTTTAACCAGGGGATCTCTGGAAACACCATATATTTT. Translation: CASSFNQGISGNTIYF.

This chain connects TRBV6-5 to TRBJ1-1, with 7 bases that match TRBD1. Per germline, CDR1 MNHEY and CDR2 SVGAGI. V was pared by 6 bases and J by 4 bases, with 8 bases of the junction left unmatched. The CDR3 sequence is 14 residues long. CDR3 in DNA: TGTGCCAGCAGCCCGACAGGGATGAGCACTGAAGCTTTCTTT. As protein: CASSPTGMSTEAFF.

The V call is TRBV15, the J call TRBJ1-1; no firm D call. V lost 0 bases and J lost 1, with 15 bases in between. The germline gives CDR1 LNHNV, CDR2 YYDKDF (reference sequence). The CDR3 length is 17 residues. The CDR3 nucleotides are TGTGCCACCAGCAGAGACGTTTTGGCTTTTGGGAACACTGAAGCTTTCTTT. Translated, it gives CATSRDVLAFGNTEAFF.

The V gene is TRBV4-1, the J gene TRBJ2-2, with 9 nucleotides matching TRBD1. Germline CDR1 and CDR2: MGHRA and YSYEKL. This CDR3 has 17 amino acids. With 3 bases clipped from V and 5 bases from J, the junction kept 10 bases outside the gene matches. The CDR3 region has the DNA TGCGCCAGCAGCCACAGGACAGGGGAGGTATGGACCGGGGAGCTGTTTTTT. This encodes CASSHRTGEVWTGELFF.

The CDR3 reads CASSPISSGTANEAFF. CDR3 nucleotide sequence: TGCGCCAGCAGCCCCATTTCTTCCGGGACAGCAAATGAAGCTTTCTTT. The gene calls are TRBV4-1 and TRBJ1-1; 7 bases are shared with TRBD1. V trimming: 4 bases; J trimming: 7 bases; junction bases outside the gene matches: 15. CDR1 and CDR2 (germline): MGHRA, YSYEKL. The CDR3 consists of 16 residues.